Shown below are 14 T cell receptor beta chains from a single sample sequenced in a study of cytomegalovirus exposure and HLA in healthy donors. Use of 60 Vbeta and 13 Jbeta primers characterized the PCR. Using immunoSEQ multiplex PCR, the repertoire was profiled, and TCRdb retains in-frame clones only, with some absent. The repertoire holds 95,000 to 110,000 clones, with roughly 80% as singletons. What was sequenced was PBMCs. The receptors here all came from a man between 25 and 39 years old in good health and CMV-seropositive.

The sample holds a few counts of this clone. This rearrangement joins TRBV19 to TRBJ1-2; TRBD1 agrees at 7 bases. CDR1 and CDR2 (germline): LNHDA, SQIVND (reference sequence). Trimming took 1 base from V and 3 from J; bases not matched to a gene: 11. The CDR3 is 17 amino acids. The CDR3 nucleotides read TGTGCCAGTAGTATAGGGGACAGTCTAATTACTTACTATGGCTACACCTTC. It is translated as CASSIGDSLITYYGYTF.

The DNA of the CDR3 is TGTGCCTGGGCTACGACACCACTTTTTGAAAAACTGTTTTTT. Amino acid sequence: CAWATTPLFEKLFF. The chain carries TRBV30 and TRBJ1-4; no firm D call. CDR3 size: 14 residues. In germline, CDR1 is GTSNPN, CDR2 SVGIG (reference sequence). The germline V and J ends were trimmed by 5 bases and 7 bases, with 17 bases remaining between them.

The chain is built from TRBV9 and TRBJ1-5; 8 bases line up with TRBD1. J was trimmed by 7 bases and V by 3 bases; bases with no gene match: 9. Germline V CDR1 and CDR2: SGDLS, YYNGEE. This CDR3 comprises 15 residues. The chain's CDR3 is CASSATGAKEQPQHF. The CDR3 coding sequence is TGTGCCAGCAGCGCGACAGGGGCCAAAGAGCAGCCCCAGCATTTT.

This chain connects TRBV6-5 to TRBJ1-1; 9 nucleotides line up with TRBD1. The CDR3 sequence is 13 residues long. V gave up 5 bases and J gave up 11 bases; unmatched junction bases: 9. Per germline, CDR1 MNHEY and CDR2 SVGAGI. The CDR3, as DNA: TGTGCCAGCAGTAAGGACAGGGGCCGAGGGGCTTTCTTT. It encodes CASSKDRGRGAFF.

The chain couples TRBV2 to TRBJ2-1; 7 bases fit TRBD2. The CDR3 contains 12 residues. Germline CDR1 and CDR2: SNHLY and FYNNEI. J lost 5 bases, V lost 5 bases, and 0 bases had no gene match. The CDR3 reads CASSRGDNEQFF. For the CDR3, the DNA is TGTGCCAGCAGTCGGGGGGACAATGAGCAGTTCTTC.

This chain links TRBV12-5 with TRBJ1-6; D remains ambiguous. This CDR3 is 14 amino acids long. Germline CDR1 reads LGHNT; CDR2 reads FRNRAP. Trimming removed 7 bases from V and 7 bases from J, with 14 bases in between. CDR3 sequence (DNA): TGTGCTAGTGCGGTGGGCGTCCCGAATTCACCCCTCCACTTT. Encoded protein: CASAVGVPNSPLHF.

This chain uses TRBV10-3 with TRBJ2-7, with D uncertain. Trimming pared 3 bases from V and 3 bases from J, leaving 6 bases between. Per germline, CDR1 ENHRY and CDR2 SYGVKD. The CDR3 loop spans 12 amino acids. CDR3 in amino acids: CAISEIGYEQYF. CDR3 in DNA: TGTGCCATCAGTGAAATCGGCTACGAGCAGTACTTC.

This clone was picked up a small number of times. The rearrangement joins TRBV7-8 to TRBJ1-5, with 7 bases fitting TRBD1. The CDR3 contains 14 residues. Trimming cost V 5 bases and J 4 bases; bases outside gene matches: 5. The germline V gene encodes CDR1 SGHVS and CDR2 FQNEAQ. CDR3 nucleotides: TGTGCCAGCAGCCGGGACAGTAAGAATCAGCCCCAGCATTTT. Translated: CASSRDSKNQPQHF.

The CDR3 reads CASRARGSTDTQYF. DNA for the CDR3: TGTGCCAGCAGAGCCCGAGGGAGCACAGATACGCAGTATTTT. The rearrangement links TRBV7-8 to TRBJ2-3, with a possible D match to TRBD2 (5 bases). Germline values: CDR1 SGHVS, CDR2 FQNEAQ. Deletions cut 6 bases from V and 0 bases from J, with 10 bases between. This CDR3 contains 14 residues.

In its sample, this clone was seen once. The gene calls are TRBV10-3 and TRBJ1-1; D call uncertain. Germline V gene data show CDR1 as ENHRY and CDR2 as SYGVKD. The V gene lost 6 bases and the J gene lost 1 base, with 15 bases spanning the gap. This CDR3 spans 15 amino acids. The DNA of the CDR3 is TGTGCCATCAGGGCCCCCAGCGGAGAGAACACTGAAGCTTTCTTT. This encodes CAIRAPSGENTEAFF.

The CDR3 loop is CASSFGYGYTF. The CDR3 nucleotides read TGTGCCAGCAGCTTCGGCTATGGCTACACCTTC. This chain connects TRBV5-5 to TRBJ1-2, with D unclear. The CDR3 length is 11 residues. V lost 2 bases and J lost 4, with 3 bases in between. CDR1 and CDR2 from the germline V gene are SGHKS and YYEKEE (reference sequence). The variable domain in full, with the rest retrieved from reference TRBV5-5 and TRBJ1-2, is DAGVTQSPTHLIKTRGQQVTLRCSPISGHKSVSWYQQVLGQGPQFIFQYYEKEERGRGNFPDRFSARQFPNYSSELNVNALLLGDSALYLCASSFGYGYTFGSGTRLTVV.

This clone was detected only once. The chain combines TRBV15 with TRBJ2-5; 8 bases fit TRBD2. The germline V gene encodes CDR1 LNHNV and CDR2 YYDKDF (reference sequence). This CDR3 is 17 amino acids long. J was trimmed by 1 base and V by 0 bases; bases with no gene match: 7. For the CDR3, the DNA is TGTGCCACCAGCAGAGATGAAAGTACTAGCGGCCAAGAGACCCAGTACTTC. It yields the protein CATSRDESTSGQETQYF.

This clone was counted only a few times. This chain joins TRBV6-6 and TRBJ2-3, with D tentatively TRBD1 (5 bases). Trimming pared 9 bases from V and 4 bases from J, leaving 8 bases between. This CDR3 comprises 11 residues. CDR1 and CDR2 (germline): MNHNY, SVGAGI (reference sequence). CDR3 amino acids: CASGAADTQYF. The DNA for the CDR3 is TGTGCCAGTGGGGCGGCAGATACGCAGTATTTT.

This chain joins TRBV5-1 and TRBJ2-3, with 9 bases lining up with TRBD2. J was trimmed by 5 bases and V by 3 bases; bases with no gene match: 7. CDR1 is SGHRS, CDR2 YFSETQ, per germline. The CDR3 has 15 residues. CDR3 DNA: TGCGCCAGCAGCTGGGGCGGGGGGGACATAGATACGCAGTATTTT. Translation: CASSWGGGDIDTQYF.